The 21 T cell receptor beta chains reported below all come from one sample, sequenced in a study of radiation and T cells in renal cell carcinoma. Stated time point: blood 2 weeks post-SBRT. Stated treatment: 15 Gy SBRT to primary tumor, nephrectomy 4 weeks later. Clones were sequenced by immunoSEQ multiplex PCR, and TCRdb holds only the in-frame ones, with some missing. The data show some 130,000 clones, about 81% seen once. Sequences were derived from blood, sampled from a patient whose treatment included radiotherapy and nephrectomy. Receptor source: a woman aged 60-75 years with renal cell carcinoma.

The rearrangement links TRBV6-1 to TRBJ1-5, with 10 bases that match TRBD1. The CDR3 totals 13 residues. The V gene's germline CDR1 is MNHNS and CDR2 SASEGT. Germline trimming cut 11 bases from V and 6 bases from J; bases unmatched to any gene: 7. The DNA of the CDR3 is TGTGCCGCCGGACAGGGGGGTGGTCAGCCCCAGCATTTT. Protein: CAAGQGGGQPQHF.

J is TRBJ1-3 and V is TRBV2; D is undetermined. The V end lost 6 bases, the J end lost 0 bases, and 18 bases lay between the germline ends. CDR3 size: 17 residues. The V gene's germline CDR1 is SNHLY and CDR2 FYNNEI. For the CDR3, the DNA is TGTGCCAGCAGCCAGAGCCACCCTACCAACTCTGGAAACACCATATATTTT. Translated: CASSQSHPTNSGNTIYF.

Details on this clone: One junction end disagrees with the germline gene, perhaps due to a read error. The chain employs TRBV7-7 and TRBJ2-1, with D unresolved. Looked up from germline, CDR1 is SSHAT and CDR2 is FNYEAQ (reference sequence). There are 16 residues in the CDR3. CDR3 coding DNA: TGTGCTAGCAGCTTAGGTGCCTACTCCCCCTACAATGAGCAGTTCTTC. Amino acids: CASSLGAYSPYNEQFF.

This rearrangement joins TRBV19 to TRBJ1-5; maybe TRBD1 (6 bases). The CDR3 contains 15 residues. V was cut by 4 bases and J by 1 base, with 11 bases left in between. Germline V gene lookup returns CDR1 LNHDA and CDR2 SQIVND (reference sequence). The CDR3 nucleotides are TGTGCCAGTAGTAAGGAGGGGGAAAGCAATCAGCCCCAGCATTTT. It encodes CASSKEGESNQPQHF.

V usage is TRBV5-1 and J usage is TRBJ1-1; D gene uncertain. The germline V and J ends were trimmed by 0 bases and 6 bases, with 15 bases remaining between them. CDR1 is SGHRS, CDR2 YFSETQ, per germline. CDR3 length equals 15 residues. The CDR3 region has the DNA TGCGCCAGCAGCTTGGAAGGCCCCCCGGCGTCTGAAGCTTTCTTT. The encoded protein is CASSLEGPPASEAFF.

This sequence joins TRBV19 and TRBJ1-2; maybe TRBD1 (5 bases). This CDR3 spans 14 amino acids. CDR1 is LNHDA, CDR2 SQIVND, per germline (reference sequence). Trimming pared 5 bases from V and 5 bases from J, leaving 15 bases between. CDR3 nucleotides: TGTGCCAGTAGTGAAACAGGAATAGGGTATGGCTACACCTTC. Encoded protein: CASSETGIGYGYTF.

The chain couples TRBV6-1 to TRBJ1-1; a possible D gene is TRBD1 (5 bases). With 1 base removed from V and 8 bases from J, the gap between germline ends came to 11 bases. The CDR3 sequence is 13 residues long. In germline, CDR1 is MNHNS, CDR2 SASEGT. The CDR3 here is CASSEVLQGEAFF. CDR3 DNA sequence: TGTGCCAGCAGTGAAGTGTTGCAGGGCGAAGCTTTCTTT.

The chain links TRBV7-6 to TRBJ1-2; 7 bases are a match to TRBD1. Germline CDR1 is SGHVS and CDR2 is FNYEAQ. Germline trimming cut 2 bases from V and 10 bases from J; bases unmatched to any gene: 13. The CDR3 spans 15 residues. The CDR3: CASSLPGTDREDYTF. For the CDR3, the DNA is TGTGCCAGCAGCTTACCTGGTACCGACAGGGAGGACTACACCTTC.

V and J are TRBV28 and TRBJ2-2; 9 bases are a match to TRBD1. The CDR3 sequence is 14 residues long. The germline CDR1 and CDR2 sequences are MDHEN and SYDVKM. The J segment lost 4 bases and the V segment lost 4 bases, leaving 1 base of the junction unmatched. The CDR3 bases are TGTGCCAGCAGTTCGACAGGGGGCACCGGGGAGCTGTTTTTT. It encodes CASSSTGGTGELFF.

The genes are TRBV18 and TRBJ1-5, with D possibly TRBD1 on 5 matching bases. CDR1 and CDR2 from the germline V gene are KGHSH and LQKENI. V was trimmed by 2 bases and J by 7 bases, leaving 9 bases between them. The CDR3 runs to 13 residues. The CDR3 coding sequence is TGTGCCAGCTCACCAGGGACGCAGCAGCCCCAGCATTTT. Translation gives CASSPGTQQPQHF.

The V gene is TRBV6-6, the J gene TRBJ2-7; 8 nucleotides align to TRBD2. CDR1 MNHNY and CDR2 SVGAGI come from the germline V gene (reference sequence). With V trimmed by 2 bases and J by 4 bases, 4 bases remained unmatched. The CDR3 loop spans 14 amino acids. The CDR3 region is CASSYAGGSYEQYF. For the CDR3, the DNA is TGTGCCAGCAGTTACGCGGGGGGATCGTACGAGCAGTACTTC.

The chain recombines TRBV29-1 with TRBJ2-1; possibly TRBD1 for D (5 bases). CDR3 length: 15 residues. CDR1 is SQVTM and CDR2 is ANQGSEA in the germline V gene. Trimming left V 6 bases short and J 7 bases short, with 22 bases between. Written as DNA, the CDR3 is TGCAGCGTGGAGTCAGGGTTTGACGTGAGGAATGAGCAGTTCTTC. This sequence encodes CSVESGFDVRNEQFF.

This clone was seen once. The chain employs TRBV7-9 and TRBJ2-6; D gene unclear. Deletions cut 6 bases from V and 0 bases from J, with 18 bases between. Germline-derived CDR1 and CDR2 are SEHNR and FQNEAQ (reference sequence). This CDR3 is 18 amino acids long. This CDR3 is CASRGGVFATSGANVLTF. The CDR3 DNA follows: TGTGCCAGCAGGGGTGGGGTCTTCGCAACCTCTGGGGCCAACGTCCTGACTTTC. Drawing the rest from reference TRBV7-9 and TRBJ2-6, the complete variable domain is DTGVSQNPRHKITKRGQNVTFRCDPISEHNRLYWYRQTLGQGPEFLTYFQNEAQLEKSRLLSDRFSAERPKGSFSTLEIQRTEQGDSAMYLCASRGGVFATSGANVLTFGAGSRLTVL.

V is TRBV27 and J is TRBJ2-1, with D hard to call. Germline CDR1 and CDR2: MNHEY and SMNVEV (reference sequence). This CDR3 has 16 residues. V was trimmed by 3 bases and J by 4 bases, leaving 16 bases between them. The CDR3 region is CASSFPYGSPYNEQFF. The CDR3 nucleotides read TGTGCCAGCAGTTTCCCTTACGGTAGCCCTTACAATGAGCAGTTCTTC.

This clone has a handful of counts. The V and J genes are TRBV5-1 and TRBJ1-4; 8 bases agree with TRBD1. Germline V gene data show CDR1 as SGHRS and CDR2 as YFSETQ. The CDR3 is 14 amino acids. After removal of 5 bases from V and 5 bases from J, the junction contained 5 bases not matched to a gene. For the CDR3, the DNA is TGCGCCAGCAGTCCACAGGGGGAGAATGAAAAACTGTTTTTT. This encodes CASSPQGENEKLFF.

This clone was seen once. V and J are TRBV11-3 and TRBJ1-1; no definite D call. Germline values: CDR1 SGHNT, CDR2 YENEEA. This CDR3 is built from 13 residues. Trimming stripped 4 bases from V and 3 bases from J, with 9 bases between. Written as DNA, the CDR3 is TGTGCCAGCAGCTCTGGACGGTACACTGAAGCTTTCTTT. The encoded protein is CASSSGRYTEAFF. Together with reference TRBV11-3 and TRBJ1-1, the CDR3 gives the full variable domain: EAGVVQSPRYKIIEKKQPVAFWCNPISGHNTLYWYLQNLGQGPELLIRYENEEAVDDSQLPKDRFSAERLKGVDSTLKIQPAELGDSAVYLCASSSGRYTEAFFGQGTRLTVV.

The genes are TRBV6-6 and TRBJ1-2; TRBD1 matches at 7 bases. Trimming removed 6 bases from V and 2 bases from J; junction bases left unmatched: 6. The CDR3 runs to 14 residues. Germline V gene sequence: CDR1 MNHNY, CDR2 SVGAGI (reference sequence). In DNA, the CDR3 is TGTGCCAGCAGATTACTACAGGGGAACTATGGCTACACCTTC. Translation: CASRLLQGNYGYTF.

In the case of this clone: Other DNA sequences in this specimen translate into the identical CDR3. The genes are TRBV19 and TRBJ2-3; no reliable D call. Trimming cost V 5 bases and J 3 bases, with 6 bases left between them. Germline values: CDR1 LNHDA, CDR2 SQIVND (reference sequence). The CDR3 length is 12 residues. CDR3 in DNA: TGTGCCAGTAGTTTCTCGACAGATACGCAGTATTTT. The encoded protein is CASSFSTDTQYF.

This chain uses TRBV5-6 with TRBJ1-2; no clear D. The CDR3 extends over 14 amino acids. V was cut by 0 bases and J by 8 bases, with 14 bases left in between. From germline, CDR1 is SGHDT and CDR2 YYEEEE. This CDR3 is CASSLVPTTWGYTF. CDR3 nucleotides: TGTGCCAGCAGCTTGGTTCCTACAACGTGGGGCTACACCTTC. Full variable domain (missing parts from reference TRBV5-6 and TRBJ1-2): DAGVTQSPTHLIKTRGQQVTLRCSPKSGHDTVSWYQQALGQGPQFIFQYYEEEERQRGNFPDRFSGHQFPNYSSELNVNALLLGDSALYLCASSLVPTTWGYTFGSGTRLTVV.

This clone came up once. This chain connects TRBV9 to TRBJ1-1; D is ambiguous. CDR1 and CDR2 (germline): SGDLS, YYNGEE. This CDR3 is 13 amino acids long. Between the trimmed V and J ends, which lost 3 bases and 1 base, there was a span of 7 bases. The CDR3 loop reads CASSADANTEAFF. The CDR3 nucleotides are TGTGCCAGCAGCGCCGACGCGAACACTGAAGCTTTCTTT.

This clone was recorded a few times. The genes are TRBV10-3 and TRBJ1-6; TRBD1 aligns across 9 bases. This CDR3 has 15 residues. The germline V gene has CDR1 ENHRY and CDR2 SYGVKD. The V segment lost 3 bases and the J segment 10 bases; nucleotides outside the gene matches: 7. The CDR3 reads CAISEQGAVTSPLHF. CDR3 nucleotide sequence: TGTGCCATCAGTGAACAGGGGGCGGTGACGTCACCCCTCCACTTT.